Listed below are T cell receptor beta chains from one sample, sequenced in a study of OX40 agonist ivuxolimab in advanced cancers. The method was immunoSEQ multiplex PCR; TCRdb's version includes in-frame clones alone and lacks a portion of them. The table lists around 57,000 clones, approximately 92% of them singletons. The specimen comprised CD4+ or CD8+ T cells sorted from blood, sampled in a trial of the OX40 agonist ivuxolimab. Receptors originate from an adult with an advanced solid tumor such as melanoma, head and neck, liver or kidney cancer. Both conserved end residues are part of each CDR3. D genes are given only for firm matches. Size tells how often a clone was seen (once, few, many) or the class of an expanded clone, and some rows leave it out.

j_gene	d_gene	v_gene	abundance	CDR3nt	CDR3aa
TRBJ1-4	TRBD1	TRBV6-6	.	TGTGCCACCCGACCTAGGGACAGAACGAATGAAAAACTGTTTTTT	CATRPRDRTNEKLFF
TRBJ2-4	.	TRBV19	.	TGTGCCAGTAGTGCCAGACCCCTAGCCAAAAACATTCAGTACTTC	CASSARPLAKNIQYF
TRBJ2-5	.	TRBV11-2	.	TGTGCCAGCAGCTTGGGGCAAGAGACCCAGTACTTC	CASSLGQETQYF
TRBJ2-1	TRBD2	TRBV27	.	TGTGCCAGCAGTTCAGTAGCGGGAGTTTACAATGAGCAGTTCTTC	CASSSVAGVYNEQFF
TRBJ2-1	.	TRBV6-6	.	TGTGCCAGCAGTTCACGGGACCCGAGGTTCTTC	CASSSRDPRFF
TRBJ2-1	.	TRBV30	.	TGTGCCTGGAGTGCTTCATTCGATGAGCAGTTCTTC	CAWSASFDEQFF
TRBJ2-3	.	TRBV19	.	TGTGCCAGTACGGGTATTGGGTTTTTGGATACGCAGTATTTT	CASTGIGFLDTQYF
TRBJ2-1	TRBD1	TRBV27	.	TGTGCCAGCAGTCTAAGACAGGGGGAGAATGAGCAGTTCTTC	CASSLRQGENEQFF
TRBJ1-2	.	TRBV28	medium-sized	TGTGCCAGCCCCGCGGGCTACACCTTC	CASPAGYTF
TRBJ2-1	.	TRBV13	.	TGTGCCAGCAGTCCGACCAAGGAAGCGTTCTATGAGCAGTTCTTC	CASSPTKEAFYEQFF
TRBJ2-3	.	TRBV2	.	TGTGCCAGCGCCAGGGACACCTTCACAGATACGCAGTATTTT	CASARDTFTDTQYF